This TCR beta chain was documented in a study of early T cells in non-severe SARS-CoV-2 infection. The wider study: Chains were unpaired, as sequencing was done on bulk RNA from unsorted whole blood.

The CDR3 consists of 14 residues. Trimming took 2 bases from V and 5 from J, leaving 12 bases between them. In germline, CDR1 is SNHLY, CDR2 FYNNEI. Study-wide results and limits: Matches to VDJdb favored anti-spike CD8 responses and missed private and CD4 specificities.

Attached unique molecular identifiers marked individual cDNA molecules. Via MiXCR, TCRdb re-called the 5' RACE reads, giving one row per CDR3 protein. The sample shows about 77,000 distinct CDR3 sequences, more than 7.5% of them seen only once. Only a few counts were recorded for this clonotype. The antigen remains unidentified. The rearrangement joins TRBV2 to TRBJ2-5; D remains unclear. The clonotype comes from an adult who was a healthcare worker with PCR-confirmed SARS-CoV-2 infection or an uninfected control (not recorded which). Sample: whole blood. This CDR3 is CASSEQGRIETQYF. The CDR3 DNA is TGTGCCAGCAGTGAACAAGGCAGAATCGAGACCCAGTACTTC. Full variable domain (outside the CDR3, taken from reference TRBV2 and TRBJ2-5): EPEVTQTPSHQVTQMGQEVILRCVPISNHLYFYWYRQILGQKVEFLVSFYNNEISEKSEIFDDQFSVERPDGSNFTLKIRSTKLEDSAMYFCASSEQGRIETQYFGPGTRLLVL.